This T cell receptor beta chain originates from a study of T cell responses to AZD1222 COVID-19 vaccine. Looking at the study overall: Some second doses came at about 4 weeks and others at about 12 weeks; these were pooled. Study results and caveats: Spike-specific TCR repertoires showed rising breadth and depth after two AZD1222 doses. Repertoire sampling happened only post peak T cell response. Possibly, clonal diversity was underestimated; donors were largely white British and included more females.

This clone is a singleton in its sample. The antigen is undetermined. The germline V gene encodes CDR1 MNHEY and CDR2 SVGAGI. Trimming pared 8 bases from V and 3 bases from J, leaving 17 bases between. The CDR3 extends over 14 amino acids. Profiled with immunoSEQ multiplex PCR; TCRdb holds only in-frame clones, not every one. Of about 120,000 clones in the sample, approximately 89% were seen once. This specimen was peripheral blood, taken on day 0 of AZD1222 vaccination. V is TRBV6-5 and J is TRBJ2-7; TRBD1 or TRBD2 may be the D gene (5 bases each). This TCR was sampled from an adult in good health. The chain's CDR3 is CASSYGGRYYEQYF. CDR3 DNA sequence: TGTGCCAGCTCATATGGGGGACGATACTACGAGCAGTACTTC.